What follows is one T cell receptor (beta chain) and its context. In germline, CDR1 is MNHEY, CDR2 SVGEGT. Trimming stripped 6 bases from V and 3 bases from J, with 15 bases between. The CDR3 length is 14 residues. The assay was immunoSEQ multiplex PCR, and TCRdb's table has in-frame clones only and misses some. The sample consists of tens of thousands of clones, over 85% of them appearing once. This entry comes from a study of blood T cell repertoires in COVID-19. Study overall: The United States, Italy and Spain provided the acute and convalescent COVID-19 samples.

This receptor was identified in a human donor with active COVID-19. The donor label of this sample is uncertain. J is TRBJ2-7 and V is TRBV6-2 or TRBV6-3; tentatively, D is TRBD2 (5 bases). Material: peripheral blood. The CDR3 protein is CASSPDTGYYEQYF. The CDR3 DNA is TGTGCCAGCAGCCCCGATACGGGATACTACGAGCAGTACTTC.